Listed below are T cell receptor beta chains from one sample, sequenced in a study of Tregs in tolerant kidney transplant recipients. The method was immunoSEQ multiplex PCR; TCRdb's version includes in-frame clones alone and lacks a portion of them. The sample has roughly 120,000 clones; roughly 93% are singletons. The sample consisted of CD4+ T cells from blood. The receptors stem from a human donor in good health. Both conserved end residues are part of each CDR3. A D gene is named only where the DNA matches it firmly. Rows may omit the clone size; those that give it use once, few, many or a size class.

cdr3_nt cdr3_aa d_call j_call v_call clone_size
TGTGCCAGCAGCCAGATGAGACAGGGGGAGAGAGAAGGCCAGTACTTC CASSQMRQGEREGQYF TRBD1 TRBJ2-5 TRBV4-2 .
TGTGCCAGTAGCCGGACAGGGGGGGTGTTGAACACTGAAGCTTTCTTT CASSRTGGVLNTEAFF TRBD1 TRBJ1-1 TRBV19 .
TGTGCCAGCATTGACTGGGCTAGCGGGAGGTACAATGAGCAGTTCTTC CASIDWASGRYNEQFF TRBD2 TRBJ2-1 TRBV6-6 .
TGTGCCAGCAGCTTAGAAGACAGGGAAACCTACGAGCAGTACTTC CASSLEDRETYEQYF TRBD1 TRBJ2-7 TRBV7-8 .
TGTGCCAGCAGTATCATTGTGGGGCAAGAGACCCAGTACTTC CASSIIVGQETQYF . TRBJ2-5 TRBV6-1 .
TGTGCCAGCAGTCCGAGGGACAGGGGGTACAATGAGCAGTTCTTC CASSPRDRGYNEQFF TRBD1 TRBJ2-1 TRBV6-1 .
TGTGCCTGGACTGACAGGGCACGGAAAACCTACGAGCAGTACTTC CAWTDRARKTYEQYF TRBD1 TRBJ2-7 TRBV30 .
TGCGCCAGCAGCCCTGCCCCGGGGGAGGAGGATACGCAGTATTTT CASSPAPGEEDTQYF . TRBJ2-3 TRBV4-1 .
TGCGCCAGCAGCTTGACTACTAGCGGGGAAGAGACCCAGTACTTC CASSLTTSGEETQYF TRBD2 TRBJ2-5 TRBV5-1 .
TGTGCCAGTACGGCCTCCGGACTAGCGGGGACCTACAATGAGCAGTTCTTC CASTASGLAGTYNEQFF TRBD2 TRBJ2-1 TRBV19 .
TGCGCCAGCAGCTTGGGGGCCGGGACAAATTATGGCTACACCTTC CASSLGAGTNYGYTF . TRBJ1-2 TRBV5-1 .
TGTGCCAGCAGTTTATCGGGGGTATTTCTGGAAAAACTGTTTTTT CASSLSGVFLEKLFF . TRBJ1-4 TRBV27 .
TGTGCCAGCAGGTGGGGGAGTCCCACGGCAAATTCACCCCTCCACTTT CASRWGSPTANSPLHF . TRBJ1-6 TRBV6-6 .
TGTGCCAGCAGCCTAAGACAGGGAAGGTCCTACGAGCAGTACTTC CASSLRQGRSYEQYF TRBD1 TRBJ2-7 TRBV9 .
TGTGCCAGCAGCGGGACGACAGGGAAGGGATCTACGCAGTATTTT CASSGTTGKGSTQYF TRBD1 TRBJ2-3 TRBV7-8 .
TGTGCCAGCAGCTCTGCCTTTTCCAGGGACTCCAAGCAGTTCTTC CASSSAFSRDSKQFF . TRBJ2-1 TRBV7-7 .
TGTGCTAGTGCCGGGACGGGGAATCAGCCCCAGCATTTT CASAGTGNQPQHF . TRBJ1-5 TRBV12-5 .
TGTGCCAGCAGCTTAGTACAAGGGCACGGGGAGCTGTTTTTT CASSLVQGHGELFF . TRBJ2-2 TRBV7-8 .
TGTGCCAGTAGTATGGATAATTCACCCCTCCACTTT CASSMDNSPLHF . TRBJ1-6 TRBV19 once
TGCGCCAGCAGCTTGGCCGGGACTAGCGGCTACAATGAGCAGTTCTTC CASSLAGTSGYNEQFF TRBD2 TRBJ2-1 TRBV5-1 .
TGCGCCAGCAGCCTCGGGACAGGCGACACTGAAGCTTTCTTT CASSLGTGDTEAFF TRBD1 TRBJ1-1 TRBV5-1 .
TGCGCCAGCAGCCTGGGCCAGATGGGCCTTATTAGCTCCTACAATGAGCAGTTCTTC CASSLGQMGLISSYNEQFF . TRBJ2-1 TRBV5-1 .
TGCGCCAGCAGCCCCCGACAGGGAAGTAATGAAGCTTTCTTT CASSPRQGSNEAFF TRBD1 TRBJ1-1 TRBV4-1 .
TGTGCCAGCAGCGTAGGACAGTTCTCCTACGAGCAGTACTTC CASSVGQFSYEQYF . TRBJ2-7 TRBV5-4 .
TGTGCCAGCAGCATTAGCGGGAGCACAGATACGCAGTATTTT CASSISGSTDTQYF TRBD2 TRBJ2-3 TRBV6-6 once
TGCGCCAGCAGCTTCTTACAGGGGGACTATGGCTACACCTTC CASSFLQGDYGYTF TRBD1 TRBJ1-2 TRBV5-1 .
TGTGCCAGCAGCTACCAGGCAGGCACTAATGAAAAACTGTTTTTT CASSYQAGTNEKLFF . TRBJ1-4 TRBV5-8 .
TGCGCCAGCAGCCAAGCTACAGTTAACGAAAAACTGTTTTTT CASSQATVNEKLFF . TRBJ1-4 TRBV4-1 .
TGTGCCAGCAGCCAAGGACTAGCGGGGGAAGAGACCCAGTACTTC CASSQGLAGEETQYF TRBD2 TRBJ2-5 TRBV4-2 .
TGTGCCAGCAGCTTATCCGGGGGAAGCTCCTACGAGCAGTACTTC CASSLSGGSSYEQYF . TRBJ2-7 TRBV11-2 .
TGTGCCAGCAGTCGGGGGTGGGGGGGCTCCCACACTGAAGCTTTCTTT CASSRGWGGSHTEAFF . TRBJ1-1 TRBV27 .